This T cell receptor beta chain was sequenced in a study of blood T cell repertoires in COVID-19. Study processing details: Estimation of nucleated cell counts was performed using reference gene primer amplification. Libraries were prepared by immunoSEQ multiplex PCR; TCRdb keeps only in-frame clonotypes and omits some of them. The DNA gave D and trimming, while V, J and clone size come from that table. The repertoire holds under 75,000 clones, with roughly 84% as singletons. CDR1 is SGHVS and CDR2 is FNYEAQ in the germline V gene. The CDR3 length is 14 residues. Trimming removed 1 base at V and 7 bases at J, with 8 bases between.

The source is a woman in her sixties or seventies with acute or convalescent COVID-19. The material sequenced was peripheral blood. The gene calls are TRBV7-6 and TRBJ1-6; D gene ambiguous. For the CDR3, the DNA is TGTGCCAGCAGCTTAGATAGAGGAAATTCACCCCTCCACTTT. Translating it yields CASSLDRGNSPLHF.